The following is a T cell receptor (beta chain) sequence with its context. This specimen belongs to a study of shared clonotypes between healthy human individuals. Germline V gene sequence: CDR1 MDHEN, CDR2 SYDVKM. Trimming stripped 6 bases from V and 0 bases from J, with 12 bases between. The length of the CDR3 is 15 residues. The study ran the assay at deep level. Replicate PCRs from sorted subsets contained about 0.2 ug DNA, which is some 30,000 T cell genomes. Profiled with immunoSEQ multiplex PCR; TCRdb holds only in-frame clones, not every one. This table holds fewer than 3 million clones, 85% to 95% found once.

The chain recombines TRBV28 with TRBJ1-5; D possibly corresponds to TRBD1 (5 bases). Material for sequencing was naive CD4+ T cells from PBMCs. Regarding subset: CD45RA+ positively selected. This receptor was identified in a man aged 18 to 29 in good health. Some clones in this sample may be carry-over from other donors' samples. The CDR3 DNA follows: TGTGCCAGCAGCCGGGGGGGAGATAGCAATCAGCCCCAGCATTTT. This translates into CASSRGGDSNQPQHF. Drawing the rest from reference TRBV28 and TRBJ1-5, the complete variable domain is DVKVTQSSRYLVKRTGEKVFLECVQDMDHENMFWYRQDPGLGLRLIYFSYDVKMKEKGDIPEGYSVSREKKERFSLILESASTNQTSMYLCASSRGGDSNQPQHFGDGTRLSIL.